This TCR beta chain was found in a study of CXCR3-negative and CXCR3-positive naive CD8 T cells. Study summary: The dataset comprises about 135 million TRB reads in total, with about 1.5 +/- 0.3 million reads per library. The study's findings and limits: In CXCR3-positive naive cells, the TRB CDR3s were more hydrophobic than in CXCR3-negative naive cells. Comparison of naive subsets found surface CD5 to be comparable, and TCR strength was inferred on the basis of TRB CDR3 properties. Each naive subset displayed comparably high diversity, whereas memory CD8+ cells displayed much lower diversity. The study found that naive CXCR3-negative and CXCR3-positive cells shared TRBV-TRBJ usage, while memory cells differed.

The CDR3 contains 13 residues. Germline V CDR1 and CDR2: DFQATT, SNEGSKA (reference sequence). On this clonotype itself: Antigen: not known.

All TRB cDNA libraries came from 5' RACE performed with UMI labels. TCRdb reprocessed the 5' RACE reads and keeps a single row for each CDR3 protein, giving no DNA. The sample's table shows more than 100,000 distinct CDR3 sequences. The material sequenced was naive CXCR3+ CD8+ T cells from blood. Subset indicated: CD45RO-CCR7+CD27+CD95- naive CD8+ T cells expressing CXCR3 (TNR3+). This sequence was found in a human donor in good health. Some clones in this sample may be carry-over from other donors' samples. This chain connects TRBV20-1 to TRBJ2-7; the TCRdb D gene call, TRBD1, has no DNA to confirm it. The CDR3 loop reads CSARDGGAYEQYF.